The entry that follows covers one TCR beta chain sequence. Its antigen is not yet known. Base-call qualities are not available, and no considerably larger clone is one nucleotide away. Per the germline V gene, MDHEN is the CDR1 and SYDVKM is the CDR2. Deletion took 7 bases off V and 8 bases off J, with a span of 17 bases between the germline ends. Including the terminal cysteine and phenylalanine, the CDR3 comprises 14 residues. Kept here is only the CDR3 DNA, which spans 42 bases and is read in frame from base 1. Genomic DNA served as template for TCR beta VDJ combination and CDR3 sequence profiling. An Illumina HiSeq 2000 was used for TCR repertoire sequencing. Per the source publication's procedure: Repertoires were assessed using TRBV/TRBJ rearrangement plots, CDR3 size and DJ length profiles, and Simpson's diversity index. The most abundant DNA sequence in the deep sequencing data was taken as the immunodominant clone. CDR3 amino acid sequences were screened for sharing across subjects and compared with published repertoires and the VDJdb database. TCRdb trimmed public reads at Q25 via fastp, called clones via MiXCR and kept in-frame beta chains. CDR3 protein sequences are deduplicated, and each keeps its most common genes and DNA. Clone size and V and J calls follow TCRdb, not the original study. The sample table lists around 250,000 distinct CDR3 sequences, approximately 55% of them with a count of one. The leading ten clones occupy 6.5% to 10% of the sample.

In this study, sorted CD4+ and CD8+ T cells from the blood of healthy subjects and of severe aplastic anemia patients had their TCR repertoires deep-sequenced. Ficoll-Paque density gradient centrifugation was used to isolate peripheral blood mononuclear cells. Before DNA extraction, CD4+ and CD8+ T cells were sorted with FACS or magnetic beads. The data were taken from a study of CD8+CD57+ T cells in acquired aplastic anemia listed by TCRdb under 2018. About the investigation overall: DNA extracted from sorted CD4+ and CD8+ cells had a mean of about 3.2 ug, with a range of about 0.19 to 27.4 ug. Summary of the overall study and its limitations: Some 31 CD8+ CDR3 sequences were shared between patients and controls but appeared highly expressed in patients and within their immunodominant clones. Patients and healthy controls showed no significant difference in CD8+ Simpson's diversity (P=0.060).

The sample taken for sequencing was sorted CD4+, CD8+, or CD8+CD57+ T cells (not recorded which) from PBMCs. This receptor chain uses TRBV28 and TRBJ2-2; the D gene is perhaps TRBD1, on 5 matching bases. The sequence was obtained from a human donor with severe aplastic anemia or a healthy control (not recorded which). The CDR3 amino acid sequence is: CASISFRGIGELFF. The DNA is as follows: TGTGCCAGCATCTCATTTAGGGGTATAGGGGAGCTGTTTTTT.